The 9 T cell receptor beta chains listed next were all sequenced from one sample in a study of shared clonotypes between healthy human individuals. The method was immunoSEQ multiplex PCR; TCRdb's version includes in-frame clones alone and lacks a portion of them. The sample has over a million clones, 98% seen once; the top ten hold 0.4% to 0.55%. The sample was naive CD4+ T cells sorted from blood. This sample's subset: CD45RA+ positively selected. The receptors derive from a man aged 25-45 years in good health.

J is TRBJ2-2 and V is TRBV18; 13 nucleotides line up with TRBD2. The CDR3 is 17 amino acids. Germline lookup yields CDR1 KGHSH and CDR2 LQKENI. Germline trimming cut 4 bases from V and 4 bases from J; bases unmatched to any gene: 6. The CDR3 coding sequence is TGTGCCAGCTCACTTGGGACTAGCGGGGAAGTCACCGGGGAGCTGTTTTTT. This sequence encodes CASSLGTSGEVTGELFF.

This clone came up once. This specimen includes other DNA sequences encoding the same CDR3. The J gene is TRBJ2-2, the V gene TRBV5-1; TRBD1 agrees at 7 bases. The CDR3 has 15 residues. V lost 3 bases, J lost 0 bases, and 2 bases stayed unmatched. Germline V CDR1 and CDR2: SGHRS, YFSETQ. CDR3 protein: CASSSQGANTGELFF. CDR3 coding DNA: TGCGCCAGCAGCTCCCAGGGGGCGAACACCGGGGAGCTGTTTTTT.

As to this clone: Other DNA sequences in the sample encode the same CDR3. The chain joins TRBV5-1 to TRBJ2-1; TRBD1 aligns across 9 bases. The V gene's germline CDR1 is SGHRS and CDR2 YFSETQ. V dropped 2 bases and J dropped 3; count of bases not matched to a gene: 3. CDR3 length equals 15 residues. In DNA form, the CDR3 reads TGCGCCAGCAGCTTTGGGGACAGGGACTACAATGAGCAGTTCTTC. This sequence encodes CASSFGDRDYNEQFF.

The V call is TRBV6-6, the J call TRBJ2-1; 8 bases line up with TRBD1. Germline trimming cut 0 bases from V and 2 bases from J; bases unmatched to any gene: 3. This CDR3 region has 16 residues. The germline CDR1 and CDR2 sequences are MNHNY and SVGAGI (reference sequence). The CDR3 coding sequence is TGTGCCAGCAGTTACTCTTCAGGGGGCCCCTACAATGAGCAGTTCTTC. Its translation: CASSYSSGGPYNEQFF.

In the case of this clone: Other DNA sequences from this sample encode an identical CDR3 as well. CDR3 coding DNA: TGTGCCAGCAGCGTGACAGGAACCGGGGAGCTGTTTTTT. It translates to CASSVTGTGELFF. The genes are TRBV9 and TRBJ2-2, with D possibly being TRBD1 (6 bases). The length of the CDR3 is 13 residues. The germline V gene has CDR1 SGDLS and CDR2 YYNGEE. V lost 2 bases and J lost 5, with 7 bases in between.

This chain uses TRBV10-3 with TRBJ2-3; 11 bases map to TRBD2. J was trimmed by 6 bases and V by 2 bases; bases with no gene match: 7. The CDR3 loop spans 16 amino acids. The germline V gene encodes CDR1 ENHRY and CDR2 SYGVKD. CDR3 sequence: CAISERSGRVADTQYF. In DNA, the CDR3 is TGTGCCATCAGTGAGCGTAGCGGGAGGGTCGCGGATACGCAGTATTTT.

CDR3 sequence: CASRPSGGPSETQYF. CDR3 bases: TGTGCCAGCAGACCCAGCGGGGGACCCTCAGAGACCCAGTACTTC. The chain links TRBV6-5 to TRBJ2-5, with 8 positions matching TRBD2. Germline assignment: CDR1 MNHEY and CDR2 SVGAGI. The CDR3 is 15 amino acids. After removal of 6 bases from V and 4 bases from J, the junction contained 10 bases not matched to a gene.

This sequence joins TRBV5-1 and TRBJ2-7; D not certain. The length of the CDR3 is 14 residues. Trimming removed 5 bases from V and 1 base from J, with 13 bases in between. CDR1 is SGHRS and CDR2 is YFSETQ in the germline V gene. The CDR3 loop reads CASRDTSASYEQYF. CDR3 nucleotides: TGCGCCAGCAGGGATACAAGCGCGTCCTACGAGCAGTACTTC.

The chain is built from TRBV28 and TRBJ2-4; 9 nucleotides align to TRBD2. The germline CDR1 and CDR2 sequences are MDHEN and SYDVKM. The CDR3 length is 16 residues. J was trimmed by 8 bases and V by 6 bases; bases with no gene match: 14. The CDR3 protein is CASRVAGVLRDDIQYF. The CDR3 DNA is TGTGCCAGCAGGGTAGCGGGAGTTTTAAGGGACGACATTCAGTACTTC. The full variable domain, completed using reference TRBV28 and TRBJ2-4, is DVKVTQSSRYLVKRTGEKVFLECVQDMDHENMFWYRQDPGLGLRLIYFSYDVKMKEKGDIPEGYSVSREKKERFSLILESASTNQTSMYLCASRVAGVLRDDIQYFGAGTRLSVL.